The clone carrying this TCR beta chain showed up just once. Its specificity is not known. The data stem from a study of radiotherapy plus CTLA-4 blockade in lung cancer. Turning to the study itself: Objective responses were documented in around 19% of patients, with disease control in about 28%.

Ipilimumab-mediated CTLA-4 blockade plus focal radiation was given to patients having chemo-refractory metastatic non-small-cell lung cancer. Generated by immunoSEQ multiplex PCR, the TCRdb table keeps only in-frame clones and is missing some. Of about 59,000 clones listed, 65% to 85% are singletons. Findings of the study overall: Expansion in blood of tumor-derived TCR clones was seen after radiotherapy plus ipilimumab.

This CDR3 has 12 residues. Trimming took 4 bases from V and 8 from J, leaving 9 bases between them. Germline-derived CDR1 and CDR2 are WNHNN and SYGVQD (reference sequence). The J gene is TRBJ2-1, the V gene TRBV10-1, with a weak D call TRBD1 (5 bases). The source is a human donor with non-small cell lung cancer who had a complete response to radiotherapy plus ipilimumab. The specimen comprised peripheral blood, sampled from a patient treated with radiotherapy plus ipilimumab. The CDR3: CASSGPRDEQFF. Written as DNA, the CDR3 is TGCGCCAGCAGTGGTCCCAGGGATGAGCAGTTCTTC.